These 2 T cell receptor beta chains came from one sample sequenced in a study of cytomegalovirus exposure and HLA in healthy donors. With 60 Vbeta and 13 Jbeta primers, the PCR was carried out. Data came from immunoSEQ multiplex PCR; TCRdb stores just in-frame clones and leaves some out. Of 150,000 to 200,000 clones listed, roughly 80% are singletons. Sequencing used PBMCs. Receptor source: a woman aged 30 to 39 in good health and CMV-seropositive.

The chain employs TRBV28 and TRBJ1-6; TRBD1 aligns across 7 bases. V shed 7 bases and J 10 bases; nucleotides not matched to a gene: 7. CDR3 size: 13 residues. Germline V gene sequence: CDR1 MDHEN, CDR2 SYDVKM. The CDR3 spells CASNIIQGSPLHF. CDR3 nucleotide sequence: TGTGCCAGCAACATTATACAGGGGTCACCCCTCCACTTT. Together with reference TRBV28 and TRBJ1-6, the CDR3 gives the full variable domain: DVKVTQSSRYLVKRTGEKVFLECVQDMDHENMFWYRQDPGLGLRLIYFSYDVKMKEKGDIPEGYSVSREKKERFSLILESASTNQTSMYLCASNIIQGSPLHFGNGTRLTVT.

The chain uses TRBV2 and TRBJ2-7; no clear D. Trimming left V 7 bases short and J 3 bases short, with 10 bases between. Looked up from germline, CDR1 is SNHLY and CDR2 is FYNNEI. This CDR3 is 12 amino acids long. CDR3 loop: CASTRPGYEQYF. The CDR3 nucleotides read TGTGCCAGCACTAGACCGGGCTACGAGCAGTACTTC.